Below are 23 T cell receptor beta chains sequenced from a single sample in a study of shared clonotypes between healthy human individuals (dated by TCRdb to about 2020). Library preparation was by the immunoSEQ multiplex PCR assay. TCRdb obtained this table from immuneACCESS and retained in-frame rearrangements with V and J assigned. These tables miss some clones; where compared with another copy, unresolved V genes account for less than half of the shortfall, and the remainder is unexplained. Present in this sample are 780,000 or so clones, over 55% of which were seen just once. The ten largest clones represent more than 1.5% of the sample. Input material: memory CD4+ T cells sorted from blood. Per the publication, the cell subset or site label means: CD45RA-negative fraction. The receptors originated from a woman in her thirties in good health.

The rearrangement uses TRBV19 and TRBJ2-5; 9 nucleotides align to TRBD2. The V gene's germline CDR1 is LNHDA and CDR2 SQIVND (reference sequence). The CDR3 is made up of 15 amino acids. The ends lost 3 bases at V and 4 bases at J; junction bases unmatched: 6. The CDR3 protein is CASSIGGRALETQYF. The CDR3 nucleotides are TGTGCCAGTAGTATTGGCGGGAGGGCCCTAGAGACCCAGTACTTC. The whole variable domain, remainder taken from reference TRBV19 and TRBJ2-5, is DGGITQSPKYLFRKEGQNVTLSCEQNLNHDAMYWYRQDPGQGLRLIYYSQIVNDFQKGDIAEGYSVSREKKESFPLTVTSAQKNPTAFYLCASSIGGRALETQYFGPGTRLLVL.

The V call is TRBV2, the J call TRBJ1-4; TRBD1 might be the D (5 bases). This CDR3 comprises 14 residues. Trimming took 3 bases from V and 10 from J, leaving 15 bases between them. In germline, CDR1 is SNHLY, CDR2 FYNNEI. The DNA for the CDR3 is TGTGCCAGCAGTGAGTTTTCAGGGAGGGGAAAACTGTTTTTT. This encodes CASSEFSGRGKLFF.

In its sample, this clone was seen a few times. The chain employs TRBV19 and TRBJ2-5, with a possible D match to TRBD1 (5 bases). V lost 5 bases and J lost 4, with 11 bases in between. Germline V gene data show CDR1 as LNHDA and CDR2 as SQIVND (reference sequence). This CDR3 has 13 residues. The CDR3 region has the DNA TGTGCCAGTAGTTGGGGTCAGGGAGAGACCCAGTACTTC. Translated: CASSWGQGETQYF. Full variable domain (missing parts from reference TRBV19 and TRBJ2-5): DGGITQSPKYLFRKEGQNVTLSCEQNLNHDAMYWYRQDPGQGLRLIYYSQIVNDFQKGDIAEGYSVSREKKESFPLTVTSAQKNPTAFYLCASSWGQGETQYFGPGTRLLVL.

CDR3 in DNA: TGTGCCAGCAGACTAGCGGAGAACACCGGGGAGCTGTTTTTT. Residues: CASRLAENTGELFF. The rearrangement joins TRBV2 to TRBJ2-2; 8 bases fit TRBD2. Trimming cost V 6 bases and J 1 base; bases outside gene matches: 1. CDR3 length equals 14 residues. Germline V lookup: CDR1 SNHLY, CDR2 FYNNEI. Supplemented by reference TRBV2 and TRBJ2-2, the full variable domain reads EPEVTQTPSHQVTQMGQEVILRCVPISNHLYFYWYRQILGQKVEFLVSFYNNEISEKSEIFDDQFSVERPDGSNFTLKIRSTKLEDSAMYFCASRLAENTGELFFGEGSRLTVL.

This clone has only one observation. The chain recombines TRBV2 with TRBJ2-7, with 7 bases that match TRBD1. Germline loops: CDR1 SNHLY, CDR2 FYNNEI. The V segment lost 6 bases and the J segment 7 bases; nucleotides outside the gene matches: 15. CDR3 length equals 15 residues. The CDR3 DNA reads as TGTGCCAGCAGGCCTGGGACAGAAAATTTTCATGAGCAGTACTTC. It yields the protein CASRPGTENFHEQYF.

This chain joins TRBV28 and TRBJ1-3; a weak D match, TRBD1 (6 bases). Germline CDR1 reads MDHEN; CDR2 reads SYDVKM. This CDR3 is 14 amino acids long. Deletions cut 5 bases from V and 5 bases from J, with 13 bases between. The DNA of the CDR3 is TGTGCCAGCAGTCCCACAGGGAGGAGAAACACCATATATTTT. Translating it yields CASSPTGRRNTIYF.

The chain links TRBV25-1 to TRBJ2-5; 8 bases are shared with TRBD1. The end of the DNA fits TRBJ2-7 better, so the J call may be wrong. Germline-derived CDR1 and CDR2 are MGHDK and SYGVNS. This CDR3 is built from 15 residues. This CDR3 reads CASSELDRETYEQYF. The DNA for the CDR3 is TGTGCCAGCAGTGAATTGGACAGGGAGACGTACGAGCAGTACTTC.

This clone was detected many times. The gene calls are TRBV12-1 and TRBJ2-3; the table's D call of TRBD2 was not tested on the DNA. TRBV12-1 is shown as a pseudogene. The CDR3 consists of 15 residues. This CDR3 reads CASIPSGKSTDTQYF. DNA of the CDR3: TGTGCCAGCATCCCTAGCGGGAAAAGCACAGATACGCAGTATTTT.

J is TRBJ2-1 and V is TRBV5-1; 9 bases map to TRBD2. Germline V lookup: CDR1 SGHRS, CDR2 YFSETQ. After removal of 7 bases from V and 10 bases from J, the junction contained 12 bases not matched to a gene. This CDR3 is built from 14 residues. This CDR3 is CASSDSGRVREQFF. The CDR3 bases are TGCGCCAGCTCCGATAGCGGGAGAGTTAGGGAGCAGTTCTTC. Combining the CDR3 with reference TRBV5-1 and TRBJ2-1 gives the whole variable domain KAGVTQTPRYLIKTRGQQVTLSCSPISGHRSVSWYQQTPGQGLQFLFEYFSETQRNKGNFPGRFSGRQFSNSRSEMNVSTLELGDSALYLCASSDSGRVREQFFGPGTRLTVL.

The genes are TRBV27 and TRBJ2-3; no reliable D call. The V gene's germline CDR1 is MNHEY and CDR2 SMNVEV (reference sequence). The CDR3 totals 13 residues. Trimming left V 4 bases short and J 8 bases short, with 13 bases between. In DNA, the CDR3 is TGTGCCAGCAGTTCCAAATCTTTGGGTACGCAGTATTTT. This translates into CASSSKSLGTQYF.

V gene TRBV28 combines with J gene TRBJ2-7; possibly TRBD2 for D (6 bases). Germline CDR1 MDHEN, CDR2 SYDVKM. V was shortened by 5 bases and J by 0 bases, with 14 bases between the two germline ends. This CDR3 is 15 amino acids long. The CDR3 here is CASSTVGTSSYEQYF. The CDR3 DNA reads TGTGCCAGCAGTACGGTTGGGACTTCCTCCTACGAGCAGTACTTC.

This clone was seen only a few times. The chain uses TRBV14 and TRBJ1-1; D remains unclear. The CDR3 runs 15 residues. Trimming cost V 1 base and J 4 bases, with 13 bases left between them. Germline CDR1 SGHDN, CDR2 FVKESK. The CDR3 reads CASSQVNSRRTEAFF. CDR3 in DNA: TGTGCCAGCAGCCAAGTTAACAGTCGTCGCACTGAAGCTTTCTTT.

In this sample, this clone turned up a few times. The sample carries other DNA sequences with the same CDR3. The CDR3 protein is CASSLAGNTIYF. CDR3 in DNA: TGTGCCAGCAGTTTGGCTGGAAACACCATATATTTT. The chain links TRBV28 to TRBJ1-3; D remains unclear. CDR1 MDHEN and CDR2 SYDVKM come from the germline V gene. V lost 3 bases and J lost 2, with 2 bases in between. The CDR3 loop spans 12 amino acids.

A few counts support this clone. J is TRBJ1-2 and V is TRBV2; 7 nucleotides line up with TRBD1. The length of the CDR3 is 13 residues. The J segment lost 7 bases and the V segment lost 4 bases, leaving 6 bases of the junction unmatched. Germline-derived CDR1 and CDR2 are SNHLY and FYNNEI. In DNA, the CDR3 is TGTGCCAGCAGTGTAGGGGGCGAGGCTGGCTACACCTTC. This encodes CASSVGGEAGYTF.

This clone was detected only a few times. J is TRBJ2-7 and V is TRBV5-1; D remains ambiguous. Germline V gives CDR1 SGHRS, CDR2 YFSETQ. V gave up 5 bases and J gave up 0 bases, with 12 bases separating them. This CDR3 contains 14 residues. DNA for the CDR3: TGCGCCAGCAGGTCACGGTTGGGCTCCTACGAGCAGTACTTC. Amino acid sequence: CASRSRLGSYEQYF.

The chain carries TRBV19 and TRBJ2-3; D not certain. CDR3 size: 14 residues. From germline, CDR1 is LNHDA and CDR2 SQIVND (reference sequence). V lost 7 bases, J lost 5 bases, and 16 bases lay in between. DNA for the CDR3: TGTGCCAGTACCAAGGGATACGATCTAGATACGCAGTATTTT. Protein: CASTKGYDLDTQYF.

In its sample, this clone was seen once. Other nucleotide sequences from this sample produce the same CDR3. This sequence joins TRBV2 and TRBJ2-1, with a possible D match to TRBD2 (6 bases). The length of the CDR3 is 12 residues. Trimming removed 7 bases at V and 6 bases at J, with 10 bases between. Looked up from germline, CDR1 is SNHLY and CDR2 is FYNNEI. The CDR3 region has the DNA TGTGCCAGCACGACTAGGGGCAATGAGCAGTTCTTC. Amino acids: CASTTRGNEQFF.

V and J are TRBV6-5 and TRBJ2-7; TRBD2 matches 7 bases. The germline CDR1 and CDR2 sequences are MNHEY and SVGAGI. Trimming removed 8 bases from V and 2 bases from J; junction bases left unmatched: 3. There are 12 residues in the CDR3. The CDR3, as DNA: TGTGCCAGCTTCAGCGGGGCCTACGAGCAGTACTTC. It specifies CASFSGAYEQYF.

The rearrangement uses TRBV19 and TRBJ1-2, with D perhaps matching TRBD1 (6 bases). Looked up from germline, CDR1 is LNHDA and CDR2 is SQIVND (reference sequence). The CDR3 loop spans 16 amino acids. With 1 base removed from V and 2 bases from J, the gap between germline ends came to 14 bases. This CDR3 reads CASSIGETGQNYGYTF. The CDR3 DNA follows: TGTGCCAGTAGTATAGGAGAAACAGGACAGAACTATGGCTACACCTTC.

The J gene is TRBJ1-2, the V gene TRBV18; D is ambiguous. The CDR3 is made up of 15 amino acids. Germline V lookup: CDR1 KGHSH, CDR2 LQKENI. Trimming removed 6 bases at V and 3 bases at J, with 17 bases between. The DNA for the CDR3 is TGTGCCAGCTCCCCCCTTGGTGAGGGCCACTATGGCTACACCTTC. This encodes CASSPLGEGHYGYTF.

V is TRBV5-1 and J is TRBJ2-7, with TRBD2 matching over 7 bases. Germline V gene sequence: CDR1 SGHRS, CDR2 YFSETQ. The CDR3 contains 17 residues. The trim removed 2 bases at V and 0 bases at J, leaving 11 bases unmatched. The DNA for the CDR3 is TGCGCCAGCAGCTTTACATTTAGCGGGTTTAGCTCCTACGAGCAGTACTTC. It translates to CASSFTFSGFSSYEQYF.

The chain recombines TRBV19 with TRBJ2-2; a possible D gene is TRBD2 (5 bases). V gave up 6 bases and J gave up 1 base, with 12 bases separating them. The germline V gene encodes CDR1 LNHDA and CDR2 SQIVND (reference sequence). The CDR3 is 15 residues long. The chain's CDR3 is CASRSRTENTGELFF. The CDR3 DNA reads as TGTGCCAGTAGGTCTCGGACTGAGAACACCGGGGAGCTGTTTTTT.

V is TRBV11-2 and J is TRBJ1-4; 8 nucleotides match TRBD1. Germline CDR1 and CDR2: SGHAT and FQNNGV. This CDR3 region has 15 residues. V gave up 4 bases and J gave up 5 bases; unmatched junction bases: 6. Here the CDR3 reads CASSYRTGWNEKLFF. The CDR3 bases are TGTGCCAGCAGCTATCGGACAGGGTGGAATGAAAAACTGTTTTTT. Based on the CDR3 plus reference TRBV11-2 and TRBJ1-4, the full variable domain is EAGVAQSPRYKIIEKRQSVAFWCNPISGHATLYWYQQILGQGPKLLIQFQNNGVVDDSQLPKDRFSAERLKGVDSTLKIQPAKLEDSAVYLCASSYRTGWNEKLFFGSGTQLSVL.